One TCR beta chain is described in this entry. Only one count was recorded for this clonotype. The clone's antigen remains unknown. Base qualities are not recorded, but no much larger clone differs from it by a single base. Receptor amplification or capture employed 5' RACE. This sample was sequenced with an Illumina HiSeq 2000. A universal primer binding site was introduced by template switching, and a unique molecular identifier was present in the final cDNA, enabling accurate counting of TCR cDNA molecules. Specific primers in the conserved constant-segment region were used to synthesize first-strand cDNA for the TCR alpha and beta chains. To control for contamination, every cDNA library carried two barcodes: a SMART-Mk sample barcode plus Illumina barcodes. TruSeq adapter sequences and Illumina sample barcodes were added in two successive PCR steps. The Illumina HiSeq platform was used with custom primers to sequence TCR alpha and beta cDNA libraries. The published analysis was carried out like this. MiGEC processed the raw reads to extract unique molecular identifiers, while MiXCR was used to determine the CDR3 positions. Recombination models were inferred per individual with the repgenHMM and IGoR tools using an EM algorithm. Shared clonotypes were analyzed with the tcR package in R, and sharing was normalized by the product of cloneset sizes. To study raw recombination without the effects of thymic and clonal selection, out-of-frame nonproductive sequences were analyzed. TCRdb trimmed the raw reads at Q25, called clones with MiXCR and kept productive beta chains. For every CDR3 protein sequence, its rows merge into one entry that carries the most common genes and DNA. TCRdb's processing, not the authors', yielded these V and J calls. The sample table records some 1,600,000 distinct CDR3 sequences; about 31% of these occur just once. About 0.27% of the sample is in the top ten clones.

The data are from a study of identical twins (dated by TCRdb to the mid-2010s). For the study in its entirety: To test whether fetal clonotypes persist, this study deep-sequenced TCR alpha and beta repertoires from monozygotic twins, from unrelated adults of various ages, and from cord blood. Replicate twin experiments were performed at different times using different library preparation protocols to rule out contamination.

Only healthy Caucasian donors were included. From its cysteine to its phenylalanine, the CDR3 spans 15 amino acids. Only CDR3 DNA remains: 45 bases, in frame from the first base. CDR1 is given as MNHNS and CDR2 as SASEGT, both from the germline V gene. Trimming costs V 1 base and J 7 bases, and their ends lie 13 bases apart. Broader findings and caveats from the paper: Invariant T cells such as MAIT and iNKT could partly confound zero-insertion analyses, although diverse VJ usage argued against such confounding for most clonotypes. Fewer insertions were carried by abundant cord blood beta clonotypes, a similar but weaker trend appeared in young adult naive repertoires, and no such trend appeared in memory repertoires. Because the same donors could not be followed over many years, the conclusions relied on cross-sectional statistical analysis. In monozygotic twins, recombination models systematically underestimated out-of-frame TCR alpha sharing, but the models matched the sharing seen between unrelated individuals. Excess twin sharing in beta out-of-frame sequences was weaker because fewer shared sequences lowered the signal-to-noise ratio. Compared with coincidental sharing between unrelated individuals, out-of-frame TCR alpha sequences shared between twins showed an excess of sequences with low generation probability.

The sequence came from a newborn girl in good health. The sequence joins TRBV6-1 to TRBJ2-2, with no confident D gene call. Sequencing was performed on cord blood. The DNA sequence is TGTGCCAGCAGTGAAGTACCCGGGTTGGGCGGGGAGCTGTTTTTT. Translation gives CASSEVPGLGGELFF.